Listed here are 20 T cell receptor beta chains from one sample, sequenced in a study of blood T cell repertoires in COVID-19. The data were produced by immunoSEQ multiplex PCR, yet TCRdb's version contains in-frame clones alone and is incomplete. The data contain hundreds of thousands of clones, 70% to 90% of them singletons. What was sequenced was PBMCs or T cells enriched from blood (not recorded which). The receptor source for this set is a woman aged 45-65 years who had recovered from COVID-19.

The chain is built from TRBV5-4 and TRBJ2-2; unclear D gene. Germline V gene sequence: CDR1 SGHNT, CDR2 YYREEE (reference sequence). The CDR3 sequence is 14 residues long. V dropped 0 bases and J dropped 4 bases, with 7 bases sitting between them. The CDR3 coding sequence is TGTGCCAGCAGCTTGGACAGCCCCACCGGGGAGCTGTTTTTT. Its translation is CASSLDSPTGELFF.

The chain carries TRBV12-3 or TRBV12-4 and TRBJ1-1; D is unresolved. The CDR3 length is 13 residues. The germline V and J ends were trimmed by 3 bases and 1 base, with 6 bases remaining between them. CDR3 residues: CASSLRANTEAFF. The DNA of the CDR3 is TGTGCCAGCAGTTTGCGCGCGAACACTGAAGCTTTCTTT.

The rearrangement joins TRBV11-3 to TRBJ2-5; tentatively, D is TRBD1 (7 bases). From germline, CDR1 is SGHNT and CDR2 YENEEA. Trimming cost V 3 bases and J 5 bases, with 16 bases left between them. The CDR3 contains 15 residues. The CDR3 DNA sequence: TGTGCCAGCAGCTTTACAGGGGACCGGGAGGAGACCCAGTACTTC. It translates to CASSFTGDREETQYF.

This clone was seen a handful of times. CDR3 sequence: CASKRGQGMNYNQPQHF. CDR3 in DNA: TGTGCCAGCAAACGAGGACAGGGAATGAACTACAATCAGCCCCAGCATTTT. The chain employs TRBV21-1 and TRBJ1-5; TRBD1 is taken as the D call from the table, unchecked against the DNA. TRBV21-1 is an annotated pseudogene. CDR3 length: 17 residues.

The rearrangement joins TRBV28 to TRBJ1-5; D uncertain. V lost 8 bases and J 5 bases, leaving 16 bases between the germline ends. Per the germline V gene, CDR1 is MDHEN and CDR2 is SYDVKM. This CDR3 is built from 14 residues. In DNA, the CDR3 is TGTGCCAGCCACATAGGAGGTTCGCATCAGCCCCAGCATTTT. This sequence encodes CASHIGGSHQPQHF. Combining the CDR3 with reference TRBV28 and TRBJ1-5 gives the whole variable domain DVKVTQSSRYLVKRTGEKVFLECVQDMDHENMFWYRQDPGLGLRLIYFSYDVKMKEKGDIPEGYSVSREKKERFSLILESASTNQTSMYLCASHIGGSHQPQHFGDGTRLSIL.

This chain joins TRBV18 and TRBJ2-4; 9 bases agree with TRBD1. CDR1 and CDR2 from the germline V gene are KGHSH and LQKENI. Losses at the gene ends were 1 base for V and 2 bases for J; bases not matched to a gene: 3. The CDR3 runs 16 residues. In DNA form, the CDR3 reads TGTGCCAGCTCACCACTTGGGACAGGGCCCAAAAACATTCAGTACTTC. The encoded protein is CASSPLGTGPKNIQYF.

The chain links TRBV28 to TRBJ2-4; TRBD1 matches at 11 bases. Per the germline V gene, CDR1 is MDHEN and CDR2 is SYDVKM. The CDR3 spans 18 residues. The V and J ends lost 8 bases and 1 base, in that order; junction bases with no gene match: 13. This CDR3 is CASRDRGSWGVAKNIQYF. The CDR3 DNA follows: TGTGCCAGCCGGGACAGGGGGTCTTGGGGGGTTGCCAAAAACATTCAGTACTTC.

CDR3 loop: CASSLVDSFTEAFF. CDR3 sequence (DNA): TGCGCCAGCAGCTTGGTTGACAGCTTTACTGAAGCTTTCTTT. The V call is TRBV5-1, the J call TRBJ1-1; a weak D match, TRBD1 (5 bases). The V gene lost 0 bases and the J gene lost 5 bases, with 11 bases spanning the gap. The CDR3 sequence is 14 residues long. CDR1 is SGHRS and CDR2 is YFSETQ in the germline V gene.

V and J are TRBV7-2 and TRBJ1-1; D may be TRBD1 (6 bases). Germline CDR1 reads SGHTA; CDR2 reads FQGNSA. Trimming cost V 4 bases and J 0 bases, with 21 bases left between them. This CDR3 is 18 amino acids long. CDR3 DNA sequence: TGTGCCAGCAGCTCACACTTGATGGGGGCGGGTTTGAACACTGAAGCTTTCTTT. Its protein is CASSSHLMGAGLNTEAFF. Complete variable domain (other parts from reference TRBV7-2 and TRBJ1-1): GAGVSQSPSNKVTEKGKDVELRCDPISGHTALYWYRQSLGQGLEFLIYFQGNSAPDKSGLPSDRFSAERTGGSVSTLTIQRTQQEDSAVYLCASSSHLMGAGLNTEAFFGQGTRLTVV.

The genes are TRBV3-1 (or the pseudogene TRBV3-2) and TRBJ2-2; D may be TRBD2 (6 bases). Trimming took 0 bases from V and 0 from J, leaving 11 bases between them. The CDR3 covers 17 residues. Germline assignment: CDR1 LGHDT and CDR2 YNNKEL (reference sequence). Here the CDR3 DNA reads TGTGCCAGCAGCCAAGACGGGAGAGGGGCGAACACCGGGGAGCTGTTTTTT. Amino acids: CASSQDGRGANTGELFF.

This chain connects TRBV5-8 to TRBJ1-5; D unresolved. Germline CDR1 SGHTS, CDR2 YDEGEE. The CDR3 spans 15 residues. V lost 4 bases and J lost 5, with 16 bases in between. The CDR3 reads CASSPGLLTDQPQHF. CDR3 nucleotide sequence: TGTGCCAGCAGCCCTGGACTCCTAACGGATCAGCCCCAGCATTTT.

The V and J genes are TRBV5-1 and TRBJ2-1; 9 bases fit TRBD2. The germline CDR1 and CDR2 sequences are SGHRS and YFSETQ. This CDR3 comprises 14 residues. J gave up 8 bases and V 2 bases, and 5 bases lay outside the gene matches. CDR3 loop: CASSLAGGGDEQFF. CDR3 coding DNA: TGCGCCAGCAGCTTAGCGGGAGGTGGCGATGAGCAGTTCTTC.

This chain links TRBV4-1 with TRBJ1-2; maybe TRBD1 (5 bases). Germline V gene data show CDR1 as MGHRA and CDR2 as YSYEKL. V was trimmed by 3 bases and J by 1 base, leaving 15 bases between them. The CDR3 runs to 16 residues. CDR3 sequence (DNA): TGCGCCAGCAGCCAGGTAGGGGCGGACATTAACTATGGCTACACCTTC. It is translated as CASSQVGADINYGYTF.

The V and J genes are TRBV7-2 and TRBJ2-3, with D unclear. The CDR3 runs to 14 residues. Trimming pared 1 base from V and 2 bases from J, leaving 7 bases between. CDR1 SGHTA and CDR2 FQGNSA come from the germline V gene. For the CDR3, the DNA is TGTGCCAGCAGCTTAGGGGCTAACACAGATACGCAGTATTTT. This sequence encodes CASSLGANTDTQYF.

The chain uses TRBV5-7 and TRBJ1-5; D uncertain. TRBV5-7 is an ORF, with its function uncertain. This CDR3 has 13 residues. The V gene lost 2 bases and the J gene lost 5 bases, with 8 bases spanning the gap. In DNA, the CDR3 is TGTGCCAGCAGCTTTCCAGGCGATCAGCCCCAGCATTTT. It encodes CASSFPGDQPQHF.

Comment on this clone: Other DNA sequences of this sample code for an identical CDR3. V and J are TRBV9 and TRBJ2-1; D is undetermined. Trimming stripped 0 bases from V and 3 bases from J, with 4 bases between. The CDR3 runs 13 residues. Germline V gene sequence: CDR1 SGDLS, CDR2 YYNGEE. CDR3 protein: CASSVGHYNEQFF. The DNA for the CDR3 is TGTGCCAGCAGCGTAGGACACTACAATGAGCAGTTCTTC.

J is TRBJ1-1 and V is TRBV28; D gene ambiguous. There are 12 residues in the CDR3. V lost 6 bases and J 10 bases, leaving 15 bases between the germline ends. Germline V gives CDR1 MDHEN, CDR2 SYDVKM. The DNA of the CDR3 is TGTGCCAGCAGCAAGGACTCCCGCGGAGCTTTCTTT. Encoded protein: CASSKDSRGAFF.

The rearrangement links TRBV3-1 (or the pseudogene TRBV3-2) to TRBJ1-2; no definite D call. The CDR3 runs 15 residues. Deletions cut 0 bases from V and 5 bases from J, with 13 bases between. The germline V gene encodes CDR1 LGHDT and CDR2 YNNKEL (reference sequence). The CDR3 protein is CASSQDLRRIYGYTF. DNA for the CDR3: TGTGCCAGCAGCCAAGATCTACGGCGGATATATGGCTACACCTTC.

This chain uses TRBV6-2 or TRBV6-3 with TRBJ1-2; D remains unclear. Per germline, CDR1 MNHEY and CDR2 SVGEGT. V was shortened by 5 bases and J by 2 bases, with 15 bases between the two germline ends. This CDR3 contains 15 residues. DNA of the CDR3: TGTGCCAGCAGTAATTATCGGTTATCCAACTATGGCTACACCTTC. It is translated as CASSNYRLSNYGYTF.

This clone has a single count. The genes are TRBV5-6 and TRBJ1-2; 9 nucleotides agree with TRBD1. V trimming: 4 bases; J trimming: 5 bases; junction bases outside the gene matches: 6. The germline CDR1 and CDR2 sequences are SGHDT and YYEEEE. CDR3 length: 14 residues. This chain's CDR3 is CASSMGQGYYGYTF. In DNA form, the CDR3 reads TGTGCCAGCAGCATGGGACAGGGTTATTATGGCTACACCTTC. Combining the CDR3 with reference TRBV5-6 and TRBJ1-2 gives the whole variable domain DAGVTQSPTHLIKTRGQQVTLRCSPKSGHDTVSWYQQALGQGPQFIFQYYEEEERQRGNFPDRFSGHQFPNYSSELNVNALLLGDSALYLCASSMGQGYYGYTFGSGTRLTVV.